The T cell receptor beta chain described here comes from a study of blood T cell repertoires in COVID-19. Study-level background: Spain, Italy and the United States supplied samples that represented acute and convalescent COVID-19. PBMCs, B-cell-depleted T cells, or T cells provided the cDNA or gDNA that made up the material.

Germline loops: CDR1 SGHAT, CDR2 FQNNGV. The CDR3 loop spans 13 amino acids. Deletions cut 5 bases from V and 8 bases from J, with 14 bases between. Authors' data handling: Amplifying reference gene primers gave estimates of nucleated cell counts. Repertoires were generated with immunoSEQ multiplex PCR, while TCRdb's copy carries only in-frame clones and drops some. V and J calls and clone size follow that table, whereas D and trimming were derived from the DNA. Here the sample spans about 200,000 clones, roughly 75% being singletons. The J gene is TRBJ2-3, the V gene TRBV11-2; tentatively, D is TRBD2 (6 bases). Source material: peripheral blood. This TCR came from a woman in her 70s with acute or convalescent COVID-19. CDR3 bases: TGTGCCAGCAGCCACACTAGCCTTCCTACGCAGTATTTT. Translated, it gives CASSHTSLPTQYF.